This TCR beta chain was identified in a study of blood T cell repertoires in COVID-19. Study-wide context: Samples representing acute and convalescent COVID-19 were sourced from the United States, Italy and Spain. From T cells, B-cell-depleted T cells, or PBMCs came the material, which was cDNA or gDNA.

In the original processing: Amplifying reference gene primers gave estimates of nucleated cell counts. Using immunoSEQ multiplex PCR, the repertoire was profiled, and TCRdb retains in-frame clones only, with some absent. Clone size and V and J calls were adopted from that table, with D and trimming inferred from the DNA. Of 150,000 to 200,000 clones in the sample, about nine tenths were seen once. Germline CDR1 is LNHDA and CDR2 is SQIVND (reference sequence). The CDR3 has 14 amino acids. V was clipped by 11 bases and J by 4 bases, with 20 bases between them. The sequencing input was peripheral blood. The origin of this receptor is a man between 65 and 79 years old with acute or convalescent COVID-19. The genes are TRBV19 and TRBJ1-1; tentatively, D is TRBD1 (5 bases). CDR3 loop: CAASRGYTFTEAFF. The CDR3 nucleotides are TGTGCCGCTTCTCGGGGGTATACCTTCACTGAAGCTTTCTTT.